This T cell receptor beta chain was sequenced during a study of post-analysis software for immune sequencing data. Background on the study: The study covered relapsing-remitting, secondary progressive and progressive-relapsing courses of multiple sclerosis.

Unique molecular identifiers had been added to the TCR beta cDNA libraries. Around 500,000 cDNA molecules were recovered from an input of roughly 0.95 to 11 million T cells. MiXCR was run by TCRdb on the PCR reads, yielding one entry per CDR3 protein. The repertoire includes some 890,000 distinct CDR3 sequences, around 50% of them detected once, and approximately 4.4% sits in the top ten. The CDR3 is 15 residues long. The J segment lost 1 base and the V segment lost 0 bases, leaving 2 bases of the junction unmatched. Germline CDR1 and CDR2: KGHSH and LQKENI. This clonotype was detected a few times. Its target is unknown. Study outcomes and limitations: Those with multiple sclerosis, the patient group, showed significantly lower normalized Chao1 diversity than controls. In patients, TRBV5-6, TRBV5-1 and TRBV20-1 belonged to four or five TRBV segments found more frequently than in controls. Strong co-clustering by F measure was seen for same-batch samples.

This chain uses TRBV18 with TRBJ1-1, with 7 bases matching TRBD1. The sequencing input was blood. The receptor comes from a girl under 18 with multiple sclerosis. For the CDR3, the DNA is TGTGCCAGCTCACCACCGGGACAGAGGAACACTGAAGCTTTCTTT. This codes for CASSPPGQRNTEAFF.